The present TCR beta chain was sequenced within a study of T cell changes during pregnancy in multiple sclerosis. Sequencing used immunoSEQ multiplex PCR; TCRdb keeps in-frame clones, though not all of them. The table records 55,000 to 65,000 clones, approximately 90% of them present only once. The CDR3 has 16 amino acids. CDR1 is SGDLS and CDR2 is YYNGEE in the germline V gene. Trimming cost V 0 bases and J 0 bases, with 12 bases left between them. This sequence was found in a female donor in good health, enrolled as a control in a pregnancy study. The chain carries TRBV9 and TRBJ2-5; D perhaps matches TRBD1 (5 bases). Sequencing used peripheral blood, obtained in the first trimester of pregnancy. The CDR3 reads CASSVETGTDQETQYF. The CDR3 DNA sequence: TGTGCCAGCAGCGTAGAAACAGGAACTGACCAAGAGACCCAGTACTTC.